This section outlines one TCR beta chain sequence together with its context. These data come from a study of blood T cell repertoires in COVID-19. Study-level information: T cells, B-cell-depleted T cells, or PBMCs provided the cDNA or gDNA that served as material.

This table comes from immunoSEQ multiplex PCR, and its TCRdb copy is limited to in-frame clones, with some not included. The repertoire consists of under 60,000 clones, with roughly nine tenths occurring once and the leading ten covering roughly 4%. Trimming at V came to 3 bases and at J to 3 bases, leaving 6 bases not matched to a gene. Germline V lookup: CDR1 SEHNR, CDR2 FQNEAQ (reference sequence). The CDR3 is 15 amino acids. Sequencing was performed on peripheral blood. The receptor comes from a human donor in a cohort sampled during active COVID-19. The V call is TRBV7-9, the J call TRBJ2-7; 9 nucleotides align to TRBD1. This CDR3 reads CASSFLLTGGYEQYF. The CDR3 DNA reads as TGTGCCAGCAGCTTCCTCTTGACAGGGGGCTACGAGCAGTACTTC.